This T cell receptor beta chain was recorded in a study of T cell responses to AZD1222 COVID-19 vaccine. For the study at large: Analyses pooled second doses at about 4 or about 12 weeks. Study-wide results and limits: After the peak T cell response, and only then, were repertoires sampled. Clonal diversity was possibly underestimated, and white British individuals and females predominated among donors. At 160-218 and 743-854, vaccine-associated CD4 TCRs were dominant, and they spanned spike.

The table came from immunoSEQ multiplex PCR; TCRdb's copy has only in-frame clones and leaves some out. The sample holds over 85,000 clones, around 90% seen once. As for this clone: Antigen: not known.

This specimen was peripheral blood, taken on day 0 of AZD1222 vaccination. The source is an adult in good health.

Here the CDR3 reads CASSIVEGGNQPQHF. The DNA for the CDR3 is TGTGCCAGTAGTATCGTTGAGGGAGGAAATCAGCCCCAGCATTTT. This chain joins TRBV19 and TRBJ1-5, with D unresolved. V lost 3 bases and J lost 4, with 13 bases in between. The CDR3 has 15 amino acids. Germline V lookup: CDR1 LNHDA, CDR2 SQIVND (reference sequence). Complete variable domain (other parts from reference TRBV19 and TRBJ1-5): DGGITQSPKYLFRKEGQNVTLSCEQNLNHDAMYWYRQDPGQGLRLIYYSQIVNDFQKGDIAEGYSVSREKKESFPLTVTSAQKNPTAFYLCASSIVEGGNQPQHFGDGTRLSIL.